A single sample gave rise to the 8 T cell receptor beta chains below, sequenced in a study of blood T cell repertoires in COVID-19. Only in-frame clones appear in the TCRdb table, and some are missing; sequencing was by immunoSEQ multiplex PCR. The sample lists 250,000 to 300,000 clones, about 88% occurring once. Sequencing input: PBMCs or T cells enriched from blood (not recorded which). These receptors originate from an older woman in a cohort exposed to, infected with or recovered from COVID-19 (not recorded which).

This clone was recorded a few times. In nucleotides, the CDR3 is TGTGCCAGCAGCGTAGCTCGGAGGGGGCTGGGATCCGGGGAGCTGTTTTTT. This gives the protein CASSVARRGLGSGELFF. The chain has TRBV9 and TRBJ2-2, with D perhaps TRBD1 (7 bases). The length of the CDR3 is 17 residues. Germline values: CDR1 SGDLS, CDR2 YYNGEE. V gave up 0 bases and J gave up 6 bases, with 18 bases separating them.

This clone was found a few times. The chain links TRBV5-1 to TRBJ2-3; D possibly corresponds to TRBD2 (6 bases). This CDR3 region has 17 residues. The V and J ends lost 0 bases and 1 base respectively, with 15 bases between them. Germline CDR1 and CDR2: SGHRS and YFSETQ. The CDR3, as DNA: TGCGCCAGCAGCTTGGCGTCGGCTAGCGACCGCACAGATACGCAGTATTTT. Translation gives CASSLASASDRTDTQYF.

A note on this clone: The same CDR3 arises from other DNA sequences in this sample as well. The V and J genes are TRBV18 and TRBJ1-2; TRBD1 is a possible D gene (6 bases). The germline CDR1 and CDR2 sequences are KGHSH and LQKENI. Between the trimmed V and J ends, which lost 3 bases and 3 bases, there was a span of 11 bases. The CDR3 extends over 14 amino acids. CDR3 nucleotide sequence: TGTGCCAGCTCACCCGACAGGACGTACTATGGCTACACCTTC. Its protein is CASSPDRTYYGYTF. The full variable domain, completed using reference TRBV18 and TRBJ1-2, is NAGVMQNPRHLVRRRGQEARLRCSPMKGHSHVYWYRQLPEEGLKFMVYLQKENIIDESGMPKERFSAEFPKEGPSILRIQQVVRGDSAAYFCASSPDRTYYGYTFGSGTRLTVV.

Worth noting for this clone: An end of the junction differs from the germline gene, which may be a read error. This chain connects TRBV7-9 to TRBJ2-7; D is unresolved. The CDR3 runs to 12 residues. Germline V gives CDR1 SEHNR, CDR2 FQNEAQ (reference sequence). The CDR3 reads CASSLDAYEQYF. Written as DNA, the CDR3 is TGTGCCAGCAGTTTAGACGCGTACGAGCAGTACTTC.

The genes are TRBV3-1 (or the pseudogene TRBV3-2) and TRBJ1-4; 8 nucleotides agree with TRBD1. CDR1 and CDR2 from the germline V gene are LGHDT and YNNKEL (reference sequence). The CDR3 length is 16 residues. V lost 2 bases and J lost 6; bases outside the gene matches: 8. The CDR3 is CASSQNTGGTYEKLFF. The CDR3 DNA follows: TGTGCCAGCAGCCAAAATACAGGGGGGACTTATGAAAAACTGTTTTTT.

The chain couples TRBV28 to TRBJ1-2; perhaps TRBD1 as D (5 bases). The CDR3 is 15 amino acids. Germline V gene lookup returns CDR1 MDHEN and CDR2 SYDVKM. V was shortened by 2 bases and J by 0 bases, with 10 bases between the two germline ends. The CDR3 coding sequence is TGTGCCAGCAGTTTAAAAGGGGAGGCTAACTATGGCTACACCTTC. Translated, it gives CASSLKGEANYGYTF.

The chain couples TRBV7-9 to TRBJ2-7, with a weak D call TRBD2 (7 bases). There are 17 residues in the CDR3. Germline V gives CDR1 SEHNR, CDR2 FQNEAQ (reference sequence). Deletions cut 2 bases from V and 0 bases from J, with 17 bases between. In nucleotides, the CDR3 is TGTGCCAGCAGCTTACGGGGGGCTCAGCGGAGCTCCTACGAGCAGTACTTC. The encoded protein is CASSLRGAQRSSYEQYF.

For the CDR3, the DNA is TGTGCCAGCACCCTCACTAGCGGGAGTCAAGAGACCCAGTACTTC. This translates into CASTLTSGSQETQYF. J is TRBJ2-5 and V is TRBV5-4, with TRBD2 identical over 11 bases. CDR3 length: 15 amino acids. The V segment lost 6 bases and the J segment 2 bases; nucleotides outside the gene matches: 6. Germline CDR1 SGHNT, CDR2 YYREEE (reference sequence).